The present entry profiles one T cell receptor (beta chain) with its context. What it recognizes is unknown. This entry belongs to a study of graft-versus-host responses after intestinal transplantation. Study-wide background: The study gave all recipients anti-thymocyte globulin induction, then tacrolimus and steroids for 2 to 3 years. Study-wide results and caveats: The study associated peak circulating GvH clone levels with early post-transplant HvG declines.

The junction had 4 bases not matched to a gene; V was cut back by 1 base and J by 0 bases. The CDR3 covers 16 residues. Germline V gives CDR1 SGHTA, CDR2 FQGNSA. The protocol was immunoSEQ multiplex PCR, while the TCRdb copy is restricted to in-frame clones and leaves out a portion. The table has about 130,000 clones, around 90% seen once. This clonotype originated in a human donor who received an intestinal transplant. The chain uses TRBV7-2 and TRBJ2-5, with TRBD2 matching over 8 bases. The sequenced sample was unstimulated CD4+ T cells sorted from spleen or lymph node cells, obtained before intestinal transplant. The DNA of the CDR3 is TGTGCCAGCAGCTTAGGACTAGCGCGGTACCAAGAGACCCAGTACTTC. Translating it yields CASSLGLARYQETQYF.